These 22 T cell receptor beta chains came from one sample sequenced in a study of blood T cell repertoires in COVID-19. The protocol was immunoSEQ multiplex PCR, while the TCRdb copy is restricted to in-frame clones and leaves out a portion. The table shows about 290,000 clones, with just under 90% occurring only once. The source material was peripheral blood. Receptor source: a woman in her twenties or thirties with COVID-19, enrolled during active disease.

The J gene is TRBJ2-3, the V gene TRBV10-1; 10 positions match TRBD2. With 3 bases clipped from V and 6 bases from J, the junction kept 12 bases outside the gene matches. The CDR3 loop spans 17 amino acids. Germline V gene lookup returns CDR1 WNHNN and CDR2 SYGVQD (reference sequence). The CDR3 coding sequence is TGCGCCAGCAGTGACCCCTCTCTAGAGCGGGGGGGGGATACGCAGTATTTT. Translated, it gives CASSDPSLERGGDTQYF.

The chain couples TRBV7-8 to TRBJ2-1; D not certain. Deletions cut 2 bases from V and 11 bases from J, with 10 bases between. Germline V gives CDR1 SGHVS, CDR2 FQNEAQ. The CDR3 loop spans 12 amino acids. The CDR3 sequence is CASSLNNVKQFF. The CDR3 nucleotides are TGTGCCAGCAGCTTAAACAATGTTAAGCAGTTCTTC.

This chain links TRBV2 with TRBJ2-6; unclear D gene. CDR3 length: 12 residues. V was pared by 8 bases and J by 1 base, with 3 bases between. Germline V gene lookup returns CDR1 SNHLY and CDR2 FYNNEI. The CDR3 loop is CASLSGANVLTF. CDR3 coding DNA: TGTGCCAGCCTGTCTGGGGCCAACGTCCTGACTTTC. The full variable domain, with the rest looked up from reference TRBV2 and TRBJ2-6, is EPEVTQTPSHQVTQMGQEVILRCVPISNHLYFYWYRQILGQKVEFLVSFYNNEISEKSEIFDDQFSVERPDGSNFTLKIRSTKLEDSAMYFCASLSGANVLTFGAGSRLTVL.

On this clone itself: The junction and the germline gene differ at one end; a read error may be behind it. The chain carries TRBV30 and TRBJ1-4; 9 bases agree with TRBD1. The CDR3 consists of 14 residues. The V gene's germline CDR1 is GTSNPN and CDR2 SVGIG (reference sequence). Here the CDR3 reads CAWSVQGANGKLFF. For the CDR3, the DNA is TGTGCCTGGAGTGTACAGGGGGCCAATGGAAAACTGTTTTTT.

V gene TRBV6-4 combines with J gene TRBJ1-1; weak D call: TRBD1 (5 bases). This CDR3 is 13 amino acids long. Germline CDR1 and CDR2: MRHNA and SNTAGT. V was cut by 6 bases and J by 3 bases, with 11 bases left in between. The CDR3 DNA reads as TGTGCCAGCAGCGCAGGGTACGACACTGAAGCTTTCTTT. It specifies CASSAGYDTEAFF.

V and J are TRBV5-6 and TRBJ2-5, with D possibly being TRBD2 (5 bases). The CDR3 runs to 13 residues. The germline V gene has CDR1 SGHDT and CDR2 YYEEEE. V lost 4 bases and J lost 3, with 10 bases in between. DNA for the CDR3: TGTGCCAGCAGCCCGGGAAGGGAAGAGACCCAGTACTTC. This codes for CASSPGREETQYF. The full variable domain, with the rest looked up from reference TRBV5-6 and TRBJ2-5, is DAGVTQSPTHLIKTRGQQVTLRCSPKSGHDTVSWYQQALGQGPQFIFQYYEEEERQRGNFPDRFSGHQFPNYSSELNVNALLLGDSALYLCASSPGREETQYFGPGTRLLVL.

This sequence joins TRBV7-9 and TRBJ1-2; 8 bases are shared with TRBD1. Germline V CDR1 and CDR2: SEHNR, FQNEAQ (reference sequence). This CDR3 is 16 amino acids long. J lost 2 bases, V lost 7 bases, and 12 bases had no gene match. The CDR3 DNA sequence: TGTGCCAGCACCCCAGGGGGCATGACCCCCAACTATGGCTACACCTTC. The encoded protein is CASTPGGMTPNYGYTF. Based on the CDR3 plus reference TRBV7-9 and TRBJ1-2, the full variable domain is DTGVSQNPRHKITKRGQNVTFRCDPISEHNRLYWYRQTLGQGPEFLTYFQNEAQLEKSRLLSDRFSAERPKGSFSTLEIQRTEQGDSAMYLCASTPGGMTPNYGYTFGSGTRLTVV.

This chain connects TRBV7-8 to TRBJ1-3; D may be TRBD1 (5 bases). V shed 8 bases and J shed 2 bases, with 13 bases lying between them. Germline V gene lookup returns CDR1 SGHVS and CDR2 FQNEAQ. The CDR3 has 14 amino acids. The CDR3 nucleotides are TGTGCCAGCGGCCTGGGGGGAACTGGAAACACCATATATTTT. Translation: CASGLGGTGNTIYF. Supplemented by reference TRBV7-8 and TRBJ1-3, the full variable domain reads GAGVSQSPRYKVAKRGQDVALRCDPISGHVSLFWYQQALGQGPEFLTYFQNEAQLDKSGLPSDRFFAERPEGSVSTLKIQRTQQEDSAVYLCASGLGGTGNTIYFGEGSWLTVV.

This clone turned up a few times. The CDR3, as DNA: TGTGCCAGCAGTTTAGGGGTTCAAAGACTAGGTGGCTACACCTTC. Its translation: CASSLGVQRLGGYTF. The chain couples TRBV28 to TRBJ1-2; D remains unclear. CDR1 is MDHEN, CDR2 SYDVKM, per germline. The CDR3 sequence is 15 residues long. V shed 2 bases and J shed 7 bases, with 17 bases lying between them.

This CDR3 reads CAITGSGFGEAFF. The CDR3 DNA reads TGTGCCATTACAGGGTCGGGTTTCGGTGAAGCTTTCTTT. V is TRBV2 and J is TRBJ1-1; D is perhaps TRBD1 (6 bases). The CDR3 loop spans 13 amino acids. Trimming shortened V by 10 bases and J by 7 bases, and 19 bases separated the two germline ends. Germline V gene lookup returns CDR1 SNHLY and CDR2 FYNNEI.

This clone appeared a few times. The same CDR3 is also encoded by other DNA sequences in this sample. The genes are TRBV19 and TRBJ1-5, with 8 bases aligning to TRBD1. Germline assignment: CDR1 LNHDA and CDR2 SQIVND (reference sequence). V shed 1 base and J 3 bases; nucleotides not matched to a gene: 2. CDR3 length: 15 amino acids. The CDR3 DNA sequence: TGTGCCAGTAGTATAGGGACAGGGTCCAATCAGCCCCAGCATTTT. Its translation is CASSIGTGSNQPQHF.

This chain links TRBV7-6 with TRBJ1-1; 8 bases agree with TRBD1. J lost 4 bases, V lost 5 bases, and 12 bases had no gene match. CDR3 size: 16 residues. Germline V gene lookup returns CDR1 SGHVS and CDR2 FNYEAQ. CDR3 bases: TGTGCCAGCAGCCCCATCGAGGGACAGGACCTCACTGAAGCTTTCTTT. The encoded protein is CASSPIEGQDLTEAFF. Full variable domain (rest looked up from reference TRBV7-6 and TRBJ1-1): GAGVSQSPRYKVTKRGQDVALRCDPISGHVSLYWYRQALGQGPEFLTYFNYEAQQDKSGLPNDRFSAERPEGSISTLTIQRTEQRDSAMYRCASSPIEGQDLTEAFFGQGTRLTVV.

The chain joins TRBV19 to TRBJ2-1, with 13 bases lining up with TRBD2. V dropped 3 bases and J dropped 2; count of bases not matched to a gene: 10. CDR3 length equals 19 residues. The V gene's germline CDR1 is LNHDA and CDR2 SQIVND (reference sequence). CDR3 coding DNA: TGTGCCAGTAGTATTAATAGGGGACTAGCGGGGCCCGCCTACAATGAGCAGTTCTTC. It translates to CASSINRGLAGPAYNEQFF. Variable domain in full (rest from reference TRBV19 and TRBJ2-1): DGGITQSPKYLFRKEGQNVTLSCEQNLNHDAMYWYRQDPGQGLRLIYYSQIVNDFQKGDIAEGYSVSREKKESFPLTVTSAQKNPTAFYLCASSINRGLAGPAYNEQFFGPGTRLTVL.

The CDR3: CASSATSLGSSGDYNEQFF. In DNA, the CDR3 is TGTGCCAGCAGCGCGACCTCCTTGGGTTCTAGCGGAGACTACAATGAGCAGTTCTTC. The chain employs TRBV7-2 and TRBJ2-1; 7 bases line up with TRBD2. This CDR3 spans 19 amino acids. The V gene end was trimmed by 5 bases and the J gene end by 3 bases; junction bases not matched to a gene: 19. The germline V gene has CDR1 SGHTA and CDR2 FQGNSA.

The J gene is TRBJ1-5, the V gene TRBV7-9; 8 bases line up with TRBD1. Germline CDR1 SEHNR, CDR2 FQNEAQ (reference sequence). The CDR3 length is 18 residues. Losses at the gene ends were 0 bases for V and 0 bases for J; bases not matched to a gene: 7. CDR3 in DNA: TGTGCCAGCAGCTTAGCCCGGACAGGGTCTTATAGCAATCAGCCCCAGCATTTT. Translation gives CASSLARTGSYSNQPQHF.

This rearrangement joins TRBV2 to TRBJ2-1, with 8 bases lining up with TRBD2. Germline CDR1 reads SNHLY; CDR2 reads FYNNEI. With V trimmed by 4 bases and J by 8 bases, 10 bases remained unmatched. The CDR3 is 15 residues long. The CDR3 region has the DNA TGTGCCAGCAGTGTGCTAGCGGGCCCCCAGTATGAGCAGTTCTTC. This translates into CASSVLAGPQYEQFF.

The chain links TRBV6-5 to TRBJ2-3; 7 bases map to TRBD1. Germline-derived CDR1 and CDR2 are MNHEY and SVGAGI. V shed 11 bases and J 5 bases; nucleotides not matched to a gene: 10. CDR3 size: 13 residues. In nucleotides, the CDR3 is TGTGCCGGCAAGGGGGCGCCAGGAGATACGCAGTATTTT. Translated: CAGKGAPGDTQYF.

The chain has TRBV2 and TRBJ2-1; 8 bases map to TRBD1. The CDR3 runs 13 residues. The trim removed 8 bases at V and 7 bases at J, leaving 7 bases unmatched. Germline lookup yields CDR1 SNHLY and CDR2 FYNNEI. CDR3 DNA sequence: TGTGCCAGCGCCAGGGGGCTGGGGAATGAGCAGTTCTTC. Protein product: CASARGLGNEQFF.

This chain links TRBV2 with TRBJ1-6; D is unclear. Germline CDR1 is SNHLY and CDR2 is FYNNEI. V was clipped by 4 bases and J by 10 bases, with 14 bases between them. This CDR3 region has 14 residues. The CDR3 DNA reads as TGTGCCAGCAGTGTTGAGGTGATCTTATCACCCCTCCACTTT. This gives the protein CASSVEVILSPLHF.

The J gene is TRBJ1-3, the V gene TRBV7-8, with unresolved D. This CDR3 region has 15 residues. Per the germline V gene, CDR1 is SGHVS and CDR2 is FQNEAQ. Trimming removed 0 bases at V and 0 bases at J, with 6 bases between. In DNA form, the CDR3 reads TGTGCCAGCAGCTTAGCAGACATCTCTGGAAACACCATATATTTT. Protein product: CASSLADISGNTIYF.

The rearrangement uses TRBV28 and TRBJ1-2; the D is unclear. Trimming stripped 4 bases from V and 3 bases from J, with 12 bases between. From germline, CDR1 is MDHEN and CDR2 SYDVKM. The CDR3 extends over 14 amino acids. The CDR3 DNA is TGTGCCAGCAGTTCCTCCCAGGATTACTATGGCTACACCTTC. Translated: CASSSSQDYYGYTF.

The rearrangement joins TRBV7-9 to TRBJ2-3; no clear D gene. Germline CDR1 SEHNR, CDR2 FQNEAQ (reference sequence). Trimming shortened V by 2 bases and J by 0 bases, and 6 bases separated the two germline ends. There are 14 residues in the CDR3. The CDR3 DNA is TGTGCCAGCAGCTTATCCGGGAGCACAGATACGCAGTATTTT. Its protein product is CASSLSGSTDTQYF.